These 9 T cell receptor beta chains share one sample of origin, sequenced in a study of blood T cell repertoires in COVID-19. The protocol was immunoSEQ multiplex PCR, while the TCRdb copy is restricted to in-frame clones and leaves out a portion. Seen here are some 170,000 clones, over 75% observed once, and the top ten hold about 3%. The sequenced material came from peripheral blood. The receptors were gathered from a man in his 70s with acute or convalescent COVID-19.

The chain carries TRBV3-1 (or the pseudogene TRBV3-2) and TRBJ2-7; 8 positions agree with TRBD2. J was trimmed by 2 bases and V by 1 base; bases with no gene match: 4. The length of the CDR3 is 15 residues. Germline-derived CDR1 and CDR2 are LGHDT and YNNKEL (reference sequence). This CDR3 reads CASSQVTSGTYEQYF. CDR3 sequence (DNA): TGTGCCAGCAGCCAAGTAACTAGCGGAACCTACGAGCAGTACTTC.

The chain employs TRBV5-6 and TRBJ2-1; 7 bases map to TRBD2. Germline V gene lookup returns CDR1 SGHDT and CDR2 YYEEEE. Unmatched junction bases numbered 2, after V lost 1 base and J lost 4 bases. CDR3 length: 14 amino acids. CDR3: CASSLRGVYNEQFF. The CDR3 DNA reads TGTGCCAGCAGCTTGCGGGGGGTTTACAATGAGCAGTTCTTC.

In this sample, this clone turned up a few times. The V gene is TRBV3-1 (or the pseudogene TRBV3-2), the J gene TRBJ1-6; TRBD1 matches 8 bases. Trimming at V came to 1 base and at J to 7 bases, leaving 3 bases not matched to a gene. CDR3 length: 15 residues. The V gene's germline CDR1 is LGHDT and CDR2 YNNKEL (reference sequence). CDR3 in amino acids: CASSQGDRYNSPLHF. CDR3 coding DNA: TGTGCCAGCAGCCAAGGGGACAGGTACAATTCACCCCTCCACTTT.

V and J are TRBV29-1 and TRBJ2-3, with D possibly matching TRBD1 (6 bases). Germline V CDR1 and CDR2: SQVTM, ANQGSEA. The CDR3 covers 13 residues. Between the trimmed V and J ends, which lost 6 bases and 1 base, there was a span of 11 bases. CDR3 DNA: TGCAGCGTCGAGGGGGACGGCACAGATACGCAGTATTTT. Translating gives CSVEGDGTDTQYF.

The CDR3: CASSTGQGVGEQFF. CDR3 nucleotide sequence: TGTGCCAGCAGTACTGGACAGGGCGTCGGTGAGCAGTTCTTC. The V gene is TRBV28, the J gene TRBJ2-1; 8 positions agree with TRBD1. The CDR3 totals 14 residues. The germline CDR1 and CDR2 sequences are MDHEN and SYDVKM. V was pared by 5 bases and J by 9 bases, with 9 bases of the junction left unmatched.

V and J are TRBV5-1 and TRBJ1-5; D unclear. Germline assignment: CDR1 SGHRS and CDR2 YFSETQ. CDR3 length: 15 amino acids. The germline V and J ends were trimmed by 3 bases and 7 bases, with 17 bases remaining between them. CDR3 sequence (DNA): TGCGCCAGCAGCTCTGGAGGCGGGGTGGGGCAGCCCCAGCATTTT. As protein: CASSSGGGVGQPQHF.

This chain connects TRBV11-2 to TRBJ2-3; 12 bases are a match to TRBD2. Trimming took 4 bases from V and 4 from J; bases not matched to a gene: 6. The CDR3 runs to 16 residues. CDR1 SGHAT and CDR2 FQNNGV come from the germline V gene. CDR3 region: CASSSASGGAADTQYF. In DNA, the CDR3 is TGTGCCAGCAGCTCAGCTAGCGGGGGGGCCGCAGATACGCAGTATTTT.

This clone was recorded only once. The chain combines TRBV4-2 with TRBJ2-7; 9 positions match TRBD2. Germline V lookup: CDR1 LGHNA, CDR2 YNFKEQ. The V and J ends lost 0 bases and 7 bases, in that order; junction bases with no gene match: 13. The CDR3 is made up of 17 amino acids. CDR3 sequence: CASSQDASGERPREQYF. Written as DNA, the CDR3 is TGTGCCAGCAGCCAAGACGCTAGCGGGGAGAGGCCCCGGGAGCAGTACTTC.

This sequence joins TRBV2 and TRBJ2-7; 8 bases align to TRBD1. The CDR3 covers 13 residues. Germline lookup yields CDR1 SNHLY and CDR2 FYNNEI. CDR3 nucleotides: TGTGCTAACTCGGGACAGGTAAACTACGAGCAGTACTTC. It yields the protein CANSGQVNYEQYF.